These T cell receptor beta chains were read from a single sample in a study of shared clonotypes between healthy human individuals. The method was immunoSEQ multiplex PCR; TCRdb's version includes in-frame clones alone and lacks a portion of them. This table holds approximately 2.1 million clones, approximately 93% found once. The source material was naive CD4+ T cells from PBMCs. These receptor sequences come from a man aged 18 to 29 in good health. Some clones in this sample may be carry-over from other donors' samples. Both conserved end residues are trimmed from each CDR3. The size entry is marked missing in some rows and otherwise reads once, few, many or a size class.

v_gene	abundance	j_gene	CDR3aa
TRBV5-1	-	TRBJ1-3	ASSLEGQFGNTIY
TRBV19	-	TRBJ2-3	ASSISRTLTDTQY
TRBV19	-	TRBJ2-5	ASRDRGKETQY
TRBV9	-	TRBJ2-2	ASSVGLAGGWAGELF
TRBV9	-	TRBJ2-1	ASSVEGAYHNEQF
TRBV6-1	once	TRBJ1-1	ASGPQLGRAF
TRBV19	-	TRBJ1-1	ASSGGQGFTEAF
TRBV6-5	once	TRBJ2-3	ASSFPGTDTQY
TRBV11-2	-	TRBJ1-1	ASPEGPNTEAF
TRBV29-1	-	TRBJ2-7	SGQGYGEQY
TRBV18	once	TRBJ2-7	ASSLGKGFEQY
TRBV19	once	TRBJ1-1	ASTPGGRGSTEAF
TRBV19	-	TRBJ1-5	ATGSTSFLPQH
TRBV6-5	-	TRBJ1-2	ASSYSVGGLYGYT
TRBV5-4	-	TRBJ1-4	ASSRGTSEKLF
TRBV5-1	-	TRBJ2-1	ASSLTGANNEQF
TRBV6-1	-	TRBJ2-3	ASSARRPTDTQY
TRBV11-3	-	TRBJ2-1	ASSLPPPKGTSWREQF
TRBV15	-	TRBJ2-3	ATSRGLATSTDTQY
TRBV13	-	TRBJ1-1	ASSYRDEAF
TRBV29-1	few	TRBJ1-1	SGSRTRNTEAF
TRBV19	-	TRBJ2-5	ASSIGGTLQETQY
TRBV5-8	-	TRBJ2-1	ASTSRGTGSYNEQF